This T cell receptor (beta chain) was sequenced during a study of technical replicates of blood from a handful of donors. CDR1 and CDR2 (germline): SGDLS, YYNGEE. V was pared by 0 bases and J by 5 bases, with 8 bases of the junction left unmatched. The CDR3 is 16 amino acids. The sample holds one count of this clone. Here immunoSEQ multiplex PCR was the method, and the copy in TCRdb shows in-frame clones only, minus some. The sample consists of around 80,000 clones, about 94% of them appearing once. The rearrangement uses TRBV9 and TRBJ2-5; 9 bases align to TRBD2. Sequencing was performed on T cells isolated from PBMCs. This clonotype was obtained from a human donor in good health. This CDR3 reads CASSVGVAGVVETQYF. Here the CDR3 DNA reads TGTGCCAGCAGCGTAGGTGTAGCGGGAGTAGTGGAGACCCAGTACTTC.